The 32 T cell receptor beta chains below all came from one sample that was sequenced in a study of glioma-infiltrating T cells. Using RNA template, CDR3s of TCR alpha and beta were amplified with iRepertoire arm-PCR. TCRdb redid the calling of the multiplex PCR reads with MiXCR, one entry per CDR3 protein. The sample contains some 180,000 distinct CDR3 sequences, around 30% of which appear only once. Sample: glioma tissue, nonneoplastic brain tissue, or PBMCs (not recorded which). These receptors came from a human donor with low-grade glioma or glioblastoma, undergoing nonglioma brain surgery, or in good health (not recorded which).

Comment on this clonotype: Just one base apart from a much larger clone, this may be a read error. V gene TRBV6-1 combines with J gene TRBJ2-7; D ambiguous. CDR1 is MNHNS, CDR2 SASEGT, per germline. The CDR3 length is 12 residues. The CDR3 loop is CAISVGLNEQYF. In DNA, the CDR3 is TGTGCCATCAGTGTAGGGCTGAATGAGCAGTACTTC.

Details on this clonotype: The germline gene is not matched at one end of the junction; a read error may be the cause. The rearrangement uses TRBV15 and TRBJ1-5, with D unresolved. The length of the CDR3 is 13 residues. The V gene's germline CDR1 is LNHNV and CDR2 YYDKDF (reference sequence). The CDR3 nucleotides are TGTGCCGCCAGCAGGATTCCAAATCAGCCCCAGCATTTT. Its translation is CAASRIPNQPQHF.

This chain connects TRBV29-1 to TRBJ2-5, with 8 bases lining up with TRBD2. The CDR3 has 14 amino acids. Trimming at V came to 2 bases and at J to 5 bases, leaving 7 bases not matched to a gene. CDR1 and CDR2 from the germline V gene are SQVTM and ANQGSEA. CDR3 bases: TGCAGCGTTGAAAATACGGGAGGGCCGGAGACCCAGTACTTC. The encoded protein is CSVENTGGPETQYF.

This clonotype showed up many times. One junction end disagrees with the germline gene, perhaps due to a read error. The gene calls are TRBV7-9 and TRBJ2-7; a possible D gene is TRBD1 (5 bases). Germline values: CDR1 SEHNR, CDR2 FQNEAQ (reference sequence). CDR3 length equals 12 residues. CDR3 residues: CASSLQGNWPDF. CDR3 sequence (DNA): TGTGCCAGCAGCTTGCAGGGAAATTGGCCCGACTTC.

The table lists this clonotype with many counts. The chain uses TRBV4-3 and TRBJ1-5; D not certain. The CDR3 is 16 amino acids. V lost 4 bases and J lost 1, with 14 bases in between. The germline CDR1 and CDR2 sequences are LGHNA and YSLEER. Here the CDR3 reads CASSPAAGFSNQPQHF. CDR3 in DNA: TGCGCCAGCAGCCCGGCGGCAGGCTTCAGCAATCAGCCCCAGCATTTT.

This clonotype was recorded at least ten times. V usage is TRBV28 and J usage is TRBJ2-5; D is undetermined. V was trimmed by 3 bases and J by 4 bases, leaving 9 bases between them. Germline CDR1 MDHEN, CDR2 SYDVKM. The CDR3 totals 13 residues. The CDR3 coding sequence is TGTGCCAGCAGTTTGGACGGGCTAGAGACCCAGTACTTC. Its translation: CASSLDGLETQYF.

This clonotype was seen just once. The gene calls are TRBV29-1 and TRBJ1-2, with 10 nucleotides matching TRBD1. The length of the CDR3 is 12 residues. Germline V gene data show CDR1 as SQVTM and CDR2 as ANQGSEA. With V trimmed by 5 bases and J by 8 bases, 5 bases remained unmatched. The CDR3, as DNA: TGCAGCGTTCCGACAGGGGGCGGGGGCTACACCTTC. As protein: CSVPTGGGGYTF. The variable domain in full, completed from reference TRBV29-1 and TRBJ1-2, reads SAVISQKPSRDICQRGTSLTIQCQVDSQVTMMFWYRQQPGQSLTLIATANQGSEATYESGFVIDKFPISRPNLTFSTLTVSNMSPEDSSIYLCSVPTGGGGYTFGSGTRLTVV.

The V gene is TRBV7-9, the J gene TRBJ2-1; 8 bases fit TRBD1. Germline-derived CDR1 and CDR2 are SEHNR and FQNEAQ (reference sequence). With V trimmed by 4 bases and J by 1 base, 9 bases remained unmatched. The CDR3 is made up of 17 amino acids. CDR3 nucleotide sequence: TGTGCCAGCAGCTCCTGGACAGGGCTGAGGTCCTACAATGAGCAGTTCTTC. Protein sequence: CASSSWTGLRSYNEQFF.

This clonotype came up many times. This chain uses TRBV6-1 with TRBJ2-7, with D possibly matching TRBD1 (5 bases). V lost 9 bases and J 3 bases, leaving 15 bases between the germline ends. Germline loops: CDR1 MNHNS, CDR2 SASEGT. This CDR3 spans 13 amino acids. CDR3 coding DNA: TGTGCCAGTAACTCCCACGACAGCTACGAGCAGTACTTC. Its translation: CASNSHDSYEQYF.

As concerns this clonotype: This may come from a read error, since a much larger clone is one base off. The V gene is TRBV5-4, the J gene TRBJ1-5, with D unresolved. The CDR3 loop spans 15 amino acids. Between the trimmed V and J ends, which lost 5 bases and 3 bases, there was a span of 15 bases. Germline CDR1 reads SGHNT; CDR2 reads YYREEE (reference sequence). The CDR3 here is CASSSGGEYNQPQHF. The DNA of the CDR3 is TGTGCCAGCAGTTCTGGTGGGGAGTACAATCAGCCCCAGCATTTT.

The rearrangement uses TRBV4-1 and TRBJ2-2, with 13 bases lining up with TRBD2. With 0 bases clipped from V and 1 base from J, the junction kept 8 bases outside the gene matches. CDR3 length equals 20 residues. In germline, CDR1 is MGHRA, CDR2 YSYEKL. CDR3 nucleotide sequence: TGCGCCAGCAGCCAAGAATTTCGACTAGCGGGAGGCAGGAACACCGGGGAGCTGTTTTTT. It is translated as CASSQEFRLAGGRNTGELFF.

The chain joins TRBV19 to TRBJ2-1; no firm D call. CDR1 is LNHDA and CDR2 is SQIVND in the germline V gene (reference sequence). CDR3 length: 16 amino acids. V lost 2 bases and J lost 0, with 11 bases in between. DNA for the CDR3: TGTGCCAGTAGTATACTATCAGGCAGCTCCTACAATGAGCAGTTCTTC. This gives the protein CASSILSGSSYNEQFF.

This clonotype has a handful of counts. V usage is TRBV12-3 or TRBV12-4 and J usage is TRBJ2-2; 7 bases map to TRBD1. With 5 bases clipped from V and 5 bases from J, the junction kept 8 bases outside the gene matches. The CDR3 sequence is 15 residues long. This chain's CDR3 is CASSPRQGVTGELFF. The CDR3 DNA reads as TGTGCCAGCAGTCCCCGACAGGGTGTGACCGGGGAGCTGTTTTTT.

This rearrangement joins TRBV19 to TRBJ2-1; D uncertain. The CDR3 contains 13 residues. Trimming left V 3 bases short and J 6 bases short, with 9 bases between. CDR1 and CDR2 (germline): LNHDA, SQIVND (reference sequence). The CDR3 is CASSMTAGNEQFF. CDR3 nucleotide sequence: TGTGCCAGTAGTATGACGGCCGGCAATGAGCAGTTCTTC.

This clonotype was recorded many times. J is TRBJ2-1 and V is TRBV20-1, with 10 bases that match TRBD1. The V and J ends lost 0 bases and 7 bases, in that order; junction bases with no gene match: 6. The CDR3 extends over 15 amino acids. Germline-derived CDR1 and CDR2 are DFQATT and SNEGSKA (reference sequence). DNA for the CDR3: TGCAGTGCTAGAGATGGGGGACAGGGGATAAATGAGCAGTTCTTC. Its translation is CSARDGGQGINEQFF.

This clonotype appeared a few times. The V and J genes are TRBV5-4 and TRBJ1-2, with TRBD1 as a possible D gene (6 bases). V was trimmed by 6 bases and J by 4 bases, leaving 13 bases between them. The germline V gene encodes CDR1 SGHNT and CDR2 YYREEE (reference sequence). This CDR3 is 13 amino acids long. The CDR3 region has the DNA TGTGCCAGCACCCTGCAGGGGAGCTATGGCTACACCTTC. Protein product: CASTLQGSYGYTF.

This clonotype was recorded many times. This chain uses TRBV7-8 with TRBJ2-7; no clear D. This CDR3 is built from 12 residues. The germline V gene has CDR1 SGHVS and CDR2 FQNEAQ. Trimming stripped 3 bases from V and 2 bases from J, with 5 bases between. The CDR3 spells CASSFNTYEQYF. CDR3 sequence (DNA): TGTGCCAGCAGCTTCAACACCTACGAGCAGTACTTC.

This clonotype was recorded at least ten times. The genes are TRBV6-2 or TRBV6-3 and TRBJ2-5, with 10 bases fitting TRBD2. The CDR3 totals 16 residues. Germline values: CDR1 MNHEY, CDR2 SVGEGT. Germline trimming cut 0 bases from V and 5 bases from J; bases unmatched to any gene: 6. CDR3 sequence: CASSYSPSGSKETQYF. CDR3 DNA: TGTGCCAGCAGTTACTCGCCTAGCGGGAGCAAGGAGACCCAGTACTTC.

The chain joins TRBV29-1 to TRBJ2-7; D is uncertain. The V end was cut by 2 bases, the J end by 1 base, with 9 bases between. The germline V gene has CDR1 SQVTM and CDR2 ANQGSEA. The CDR3 runs to 13 residues. CDR3 amino acids: CSVERADSYEQYF. Written as DNA, the CDR3 is TGCAGCGTTGAAAGGGCGGATTCCTACGAGCAGTACTTC.

This clonotype was seen only a few times. The rearrangement uses TRBV12-3 or TRBV12-4 and TRBJ2-7; possibly TRBD1 or TRBD2 for D (5 bases each). CDR3 length: 12 amino acids. V was shortened by 7 bases and J by 2 bases, with 9 bases between the two germline ends. The CDR3 nucleotides read TGTGCCAGCACCCGGGGCCCCTACGAGCAGTACTTC. Translated: CASTRGPYEQYF.

This clonotype was observed a handful of times. The gene calls are TRBV12-3 or TRBV12-4 and TRBJ2-5; the match to TRBD2 covers 16 bases. CDR3 length: 17 residues. The trim removed 4 bases at V and 3 bases at J, leaving 5 bases unmatched. CDR3 in DNA: TGTGCCAGCAGTTCGGGACTAGCGGGAGGGAAAAAAGAGACCCAGTACTTC. Its protein is CASSSGLAGGKKETQYF.

This clonotype appeared many times. The chain joins TRBV7-9 to TRBJ1-4; D is unclear. V shed 1 base and J shed 8 bases, with 8 bases lying between them. The CDR3 contains 13 residues. CDR1 SEHNR and CDR2 FQNEAQ come from the germline V gene (reference sequence). In DNA, the CDR3 is TGTGCCAGCAGCTTAGAGTACGGGGAAAAACTGTTTTTT. This sequence encodes CASSLEYGEKLFF.

The chain is built from TRBV20-1 and TRBJ2-5, with a possible D match to TRBD2 (5 bases). This CDR3 has 12 amino acids. Germline V gene lookup returns CDR1 DFQATT and CDR2 SNEGSKA (reference sequence). V gave up 3 bases and J gave up 7 bases, with 12 bases separating them. CDR3 sequence: CSASDLRGTQYF. DNA for the CDR3: TGCAGTGCTAGCGACCTCCGGGGGACCCAGTACTTC.

This clonotype was counted ten times or more. V is TRBV7-2 and J is TRBJ2-7; 12 bases are a match to TRBD2. In germline, CDR1 is SGHTA, CDR2 FQGNSA. The CDR3 has 14 amino acids. The J segment lost 7 bases and the V segment lost 5 bases, leaving 6 bases of the junction unmatched. The CDR3 loop is CASSLTSGSNEQYF. Here the CDR3 DNA reads TGTGCCAGCAGCCTGACTAGCGGGAGTAATGAGCAGTACTTC.

This clonotype was found many times. The chain carries TRBV2 and TRBJ2-1; TRBD2 agrees at 7 bases. The V gene's germline CDR1 is SNHLY and CDR2 FYNNEI. With 3 bases clipped from V and 8 bases from J, the junction kept 4 bases outside the gene matches. The CDR3 has 13 amino acids. The DNA for the CDR3 is TGTGCCAGCAGTGACGGGAGGAGGGATGAGCAGTTCTTC. This gives the protein CASSDGRRDEQFF.

This clonotype was seen many times. The chain recombines TRBV4-2 with TRBJ2-1, with D perhaps matching TRBD1 (6 bases). In germline, CDR1 is LGHNA, CDR2 YNFKEQ. V was clipped by 0 bases and J by 2 bases, with 11 bases between them. The CDR3 spans 16 residues. The chain's CDR3 is CASSQDGQGTYNEQFF. In nucleotides, the CDR3 is TGTGCCAGCAGCCAAGATGGGCAGGGGACCTACAATGAGCAGTTCTTC.

The V and J genes are TRBV20-1 and TRBJ2-5; 8 bases fit TRBD1. This CDR3 is built from 17 residues. V lost 7 bases and J lost 1; bases outside the gene matches: 17. CDR1 and CDR2 (germline): DFQATT, SNEGSKA (reference sequence). The CDR3 region is CSDLNDRGHTSQETQYF. CDR3 coding DNA: TGCAGTGATCTTAACGACAGGGGCCACACGAGCCAAGAGACCCAGTACTTC.

About this clonotype itself: It may be a read error: a sequence one base away is much more abundant. The chain carries TRBV29-1 and TRBJ2-5; no definite D call. The CDR3 extends over 12 amino acids. V gave up 4 bases and J gave up 6 bases, with 12 bases separating them. Germline loops: CDR1 SQVTM, CDR2 ANQGSEA. As DNA, the CDR3 is TGCAGCGTTGGAAAGGGCGAAAAGACCCAGTACTTC. The encoded protein is CSVGKGEKTQYF.

Points on this clonotype: A much more abundant neighbour one base away suggests this may be a read error. J is TRBJ1-1 and V is TRBV10-3, with D perhaps TRBD1 (6 bases). The CDR3 loop spans 14 amino acids. The germline V and J ends were trimmed by 4 bases and 6 bases, with 15 bases remaining between them. In germline, CDR1 is ENHRY, CDR2 SYGVKD. CDR3 DNA: TGTGCCATCAGTGGGTTCGAACAGGGCGCTGAAGCTTTCTTT. This encodes CAISGFEQGAEAFF.

Worth noting for this clonotype: One end of the junction does not line up with germline, which may come from a read error. CDR3 in amino acids: CASSLGVSGYNEQLF. The DNA for the CDR3 is TGTGCCAGCAGTTTAGGGGTTAGCGGGTACAATGAGCAGCTCTTC. The chain couples TRBV12-3 or TRBV12-4 to TRBJ2-1; 7 bases are a match to TRBD2. The CDR3 sequence is 15 residues long.

This clonotype was counted ten times or more. V and J are TRBV6-2 or TRBV6-3 and TRBJ2-5; TRBD2 agrees at 11 bases. CDR1 is MNHEY, CDR2 SVGEGT, per germline. The V and J ends lost 6 bases and 2 bases, in that order; junction bases with no gene match: 2. This CDR3 contains 14 residues. CDR3 residues: CASRRLAGQETQYF. CDR3 in DNA: TGTGCCAGCAGAAGACTAGCGGGACAAGAGACCCAGTACTTC.

In its sample, this clonotype was seen once. This may stem from a read error, because a much larger clone lies one nucleotide away. The rearrangement uses TRBV28 and TRBJ2-1; 8 bases line up with TRBD1. Germline lookup yields CDR1 MDHEN and CDR2 SYDVKM. This CDR3 spans 16 amino acids. Trimming cost V 5 bases and J 10 bases; bases outside gene matches: 16. The DNA for the CDR3 is TGTGCCAGCAGTCGATACCGGGACAGGCAGTCCTACGAGCAGTTCTTC. Residues: CASSRYRDRQSYEQFF.